This is a list of T cell receptor beta chains from one sample in a study of blood T cell repertoires in COVID-19. Data came from immunoSEQ multiplex PCR; TCRdb stores just in-frame clones and leaves some out. The sample includes about 75,000 clones, about four fifths of them seen just once. What was sequenced was peripheral blood. These receptors were collected from a woman of 80 years or more with active or convalescent COVID-19. The CDR3 runs from the conserved cysteine through the conserved F or W. Fields, in order: clone size, V gene, J gene, D gene, CDR3 DNA, CDR3 protein. D genes are given only for firm matches. Size tells how often a clone was seen (once, few, many) or the class of an expanded clone, and some rows leave it out.

.,TRBV6-1,TRBJ2-1,.,TGTGCCAGCAGTGATCGTCTCGGGAGTGAGCAGTTCTTC,CASSDRLGSEQFF
.,TRBV29-1,TRBJ2-3,TRBD1,TGCAGCGTCGAAACAGGGGCGGATACGCAGTATTTT,CSVETGADTQYF
.,TRBV5-1,TRBJ2-1,TRBD1,TGCGCCAGCAGGTTGGCACAGAAAAGGACAGGGGGCGTGGGCTCCTACAATGAGCAGTTCTTC,CASRLAQKRTGGVGSYNEQFF
.,TRBV7-2,TRBJ2-5,TRBD2,TGTGCCAGCAGCCAAGAAGGGACTAGCGGGAGGAAGACCCAGTACTTC,CASSQEGTSGRKTQYF
few,TRBV6-5,TRBJ1-5,.,TGTGCCAGCGTAGGGGGTTTTCAGCCCCAGCATTTT,CASVGGFQPQHF
.,TRBV5-4,TRBJ2-3,TRBD2,TGTGCCAGCAGCGATACTAGCGGAGATAACCTACTTCAAGATACGCAGTATTTT,CASSDTSGDNLLQDTQYF
once,TRBV7-9,TRBJ2-7,.,TGTGCCAGCAGCCCACTTATGTCCTACGAGCAGTACTTC,CASSPLMSYEQYF
once,TRBV5-4,TRBJ2-3,.,TGTGCCAGCAGCTTGGGACGGCGGACAGATACGCAGTATTTT,CASSLGRRTDTQYF
.,TRBV5-6,TRBJ1-1,.,TGTGCCAGCAGCTTTCAGGATGTTGAAGCTTTCTTT,CASSFQDVEAFF
once,TRBV7-9,TRBJ2-7,.,TGTGCCAGCAGCCCCTGGGGGGTTTACGAGCAGTACTTC,CASSPWGVYEQYF
.,TRBV5-4,TRBJ2-7,.,TGTGCCAGCAGCTTACAGGGAACCTACGAGCAGTACTTC,CASSLQGTYEQYF
.,TRBV6-1,TRBJ1-2,.,TGTGCCAGCAGTGAGAGGTATAACTATGGCTACACCTTC,CASSERYNYGYTF
once,TRBV19,TRBJ1-3,.,TGTGCCAGCGCGGCCGAGTCTAGGCGCTACTCTGGAAACACCATATATTTT,CASAAESRRYSGNTIYF
.,TRBV27,TRBJ1-4,TRBD1,TGTGCCAGCAGTTTAGCCGGGACAGGGGTGGTGGGAAAACTGTTTTTT,CASSLAGTGVVGKLFF
few,TRBV20-1,TRBJ2-6,.,TGCAGTGCTAGTCAGAGGAACTCTGGGGCCAACGTCCTGACTTTC,CSASQRNSGANVLTF
.,TRBV5-1,TRBJ1-1,.,TGCGCCAGCAGCCCCGGGATCTCTAACACTGAAGCTTTCTTT,CASSPGISNTEAFF
.,TRBV18,TRBJ2-7,.,TGTGCCAGCTCACCACTGAGTGGGACACCCTCCTACGAGCAGTACTTC,CASSPLSGTPSYEQYF
few,TRBV5-5,TRBJ2-7,.,TGTGCCAGCAGCAGGGGGTTCCACGAGCAGTACTTC,CASSRGFHEQYF
.,TRBV4-1,TRBJ1-5,.,TGCGCCAGCAGCCAAGCCGAGAGAATCGGGCAGCCCCAGCATTTT,CASSQAERIGQPQHF
.,TRBV2,TRBJ2-7,TRBD1,TGTGCCAGCTTAACCACAGGGGACGGTCGCGAGCAGTACTTC,CASLTTGDGREQYF
.,TRBV5-5,TRBJ2-3,.,TGTGCCAGCAGCTCCAATGTGGGACACACAGATACGCAGTATTTT,CASSSNVGHTDTQYF
.,TRBV18,TRBJ1-1,.,TGTGCCAGCTCACGCCCGGACGGTCTCGGGGAAGACACTGAAGCTTTCTTT,CASSRPDGLGEDTEAFF
.,TRBV10-1,TRBJ2-7,TRBD1,TGCGCCAGCAGTGCAGGGACAGGATACCTAGGGCAGTACTTC,CASSAGTGYLGQYF
.,TRBV19,TRBJ2-1,.,TGTGCCAGTAGTATATCCGCGCGGAGCTCCTACAATGAGCAGTTCTTC,CASSISARSSYNEQFF
.,TRBV2,TRBJ1-4,.,TGTGCCAGCGGGGCGATGGGTGAAAAACTGTTTTTT,CASGAMGEKLFF
.,TRBV7-9,TRBJ1-4,.,TGTGCCAGCAGCAGGGGAGCGGAAAAACTGTTTTTT,CASSRGAEKLFF
once,TRBV2,TRBJ2-7,.,TGTGCCAGCACTGGACAAAACTACGAGCAGTACTTC,CASTGQNYEQYF